Below, 10 T cell receptor beta chains from the same sample are listed, as sequenced in a study of identical twins. Each CDR3 protein is one row after TCRdb ran MiXCR on the 5' RACE reads. Counted here are approximately 410,000 distinct CDR3 sequences, less than 20% occurring once; the ten biggest clones make up around 10%. The sample comprised naive T cells sorted from blood. Receptors originate from a man aged 50 to 59 in good health.

This clonotype showed up just a few times. The chain employs TRBV12-3 or TRBV12-4 and TRBJ2-7; D is undetermined. Between the trimmed V and J ends, which lost 2 bases and 6 bases, there was a span of 11 bases. The CDR3 consists of 13 residues. The CDR3: CASSLQEMGEQYF. In DNA, the CDR3 is TGTGCCAGCAGTTTACAGGAAATGGGCGAGCAGTACTTC.

This clonotype was detected only once. The chain joins TRBV4-1 to TRBJ1-1; D remains unclear. Germline V gene sequence: CDR1 MGHRA, CDR2 YSYEKL. V was pared by 3 bases and J by 3 bases, with 11 bases between. The CDR3 loop spans 14 amino acids. CDR3 DNA: TGCGCCAGCAGCCAGTCCGTCGGAGACACTGAAGCTTTCTTT. Protein product: CASSQSVGDTEAFF.

This clonotype was seen at least ten times. The chain is built from TRBV7-2 and TRBJ2-3, with D uncertain. Trimming cost V 3 bases and J 0 bases, with 13 bases left between them. The germline V gene encodes CDR1 SGHTA and CDR2 FQGNSA. The length of the CDR3 is 16 residues. For the CDR3, the DNA is TGTGCCAGCAGCTTCAATATTATTTCTAGCACAGATACGCAGTATTTT. Translating gives CASSFNIISSTDTQYF.

This chain joins TRBV5-1 and TRBJ1-2; D is undetermined. Germline V gene lookup returns CDR1 SGHRS and CDR2 YFSETQ. V lost 4 bases and J lost 8, with 9 bases in between. The CDR3 totals 11 residues. The CDR3 DNA sequence: TGCGCCAGCAGCGACCCTAGAGGCTACACCTTC. This gives the protein CASSDPRGYTF. The complete variable domain, with remaining parts taken from reference TRBV5-1 and TRBJ1-2, reads KAGVTQTPRYLIKTRGQQVTLSCSPISGHRSVSWYQQTPGQGLQFLFEYFSETQRNKGNFPGRFSGRQFSNSRSEMNVSTLELGDSALYLCASSDPRGYTFGSGTRLTVV.

This clonotype turned up a few times. V is TRBV7-2 and J is TRBJ1-2; D gene ambiguous. This CDR3 region has 15 residues. V lost 1 base and J 0 bases, leaving 9 bases between the germline ends. Germline CDR1 reads SGHTA; CDR2 reads FQGNSA. The CDR3 nucleotides are TGTGCCAGCAGCTTAGAAGGATACGCTAACTATGGCTACACCTTC. Translation: CASSLEGYANYGYTF.

The V gene is TRBV25-1, the J gene TRBJ2-2, with TRBD1 identical over 9 bases. CDR3 length: 17 amino acids. Trimming took 3 bases from V and 4 from J; bases not matched to a gene: 9. Germline CDR1 MGHDK, CDR2 SYGVNS. The CDR3 reads CASSDRRDRGSTGELFF. The CDR3 DNA reads TGTGCCAGCAGTGACCGACGAGACAGGGGGAGCACCGGGGAGCTGTTTTTT.

The V and J genes are TRBV4-2 and TRBJ2-5; either TRBD1 or TRBD2 may fit D (5 bases each). Deletions cut 1 base from V and 4 bases from J, with 16 bases between. CDR3 size: 16 residues. The germline V gene has CDR1 LGHNA and CDR2 YNFKEQ. The CDR3 loop reads CASSQGVGRGPETQYF. The CDR3 DNA follows: TGTGCCAGCAGCCAAGGGGTGGGGCGAGGGCCAGAGACCCAGTACTTC.

This clonotype has more than one count but fewer than ten. One junction end disagrees with the germline gene, perhaps due to a read error. This chain connects TRBV9 to TRBJ2-1; D is possibly TRBD2 (5 bases). This CDR3 is 15 amino acids long. Germline-derived CDR1 and CDR2 are SGDLS and YYNGEE. CDR3 protein: CASSVDVGSNNEQFF. In DNA, the CDR3 is TGTGCCAGCAGCGTAGATGTGGGGAGTAACAATGAACAGTTCTTC.

In its sample, this clonotype was seen a few times. This chain uses TRBV4-1 with TRBJ2-7; 10 bases agree with TRBD1. V lost 4 bases and J lost 5; bases outside the gene matches: 11. The CDR3 runs 16 residues. In germline, CDR1 is MGHRA, CDR2 YSYEKL. The CDR3 DNA is TGCGCCAGCAGCCTTTTGCCGGGACAGGGGAGGCACGAGCAGTACTTC. It specifies CASSLLPGQGRHEQYF.

V is TRBV6-5 and J is TRBJ2-5, with D unresolved. There are 14 residues in the CDR3. Germline lookup yields CDR1 MNHEY and CDR2 SVGAGI. V lost 0 bases to trimming and J lost 4 bases, with 9 bases between them. The CDR3 DNA reads TGTGCCAGCAGTTACTCCTTAGCAACAGAGACCCAGTACTTC. Its protein product is CASSYSLATETQYF.